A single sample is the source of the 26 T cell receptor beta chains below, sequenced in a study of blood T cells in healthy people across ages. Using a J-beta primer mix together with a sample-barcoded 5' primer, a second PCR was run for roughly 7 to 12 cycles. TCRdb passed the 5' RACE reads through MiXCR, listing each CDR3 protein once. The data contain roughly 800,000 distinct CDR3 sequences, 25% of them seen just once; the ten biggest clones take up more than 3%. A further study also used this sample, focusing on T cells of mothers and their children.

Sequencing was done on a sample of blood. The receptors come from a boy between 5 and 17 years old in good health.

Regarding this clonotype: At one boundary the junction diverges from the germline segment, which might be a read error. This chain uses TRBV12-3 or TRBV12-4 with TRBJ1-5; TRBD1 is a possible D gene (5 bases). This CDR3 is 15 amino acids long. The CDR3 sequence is CASGLTDYSNQPQHF. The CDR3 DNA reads TGTGCCAGCGGTTTGACAGACTATAGCAATCAGCCCCAGCATTTT.

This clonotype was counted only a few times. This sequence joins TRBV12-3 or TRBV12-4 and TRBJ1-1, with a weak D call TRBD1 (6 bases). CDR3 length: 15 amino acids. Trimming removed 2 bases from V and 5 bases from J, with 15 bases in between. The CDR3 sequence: CASSLSQGPGTEAFF. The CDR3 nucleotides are TGTGCCAGCAGTTTATCCCAGGGGCCGGGAACTGAAGCTTTCTTT.

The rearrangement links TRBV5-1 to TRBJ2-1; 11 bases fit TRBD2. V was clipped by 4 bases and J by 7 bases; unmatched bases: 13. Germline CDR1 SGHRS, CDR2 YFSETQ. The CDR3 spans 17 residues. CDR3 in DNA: TGCGCCAGCAGCACCGGACTAGCGGGCCTAACGGGGAATGAGCAGTTCTTC. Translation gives CASSTGLAGLTGNEQFF.

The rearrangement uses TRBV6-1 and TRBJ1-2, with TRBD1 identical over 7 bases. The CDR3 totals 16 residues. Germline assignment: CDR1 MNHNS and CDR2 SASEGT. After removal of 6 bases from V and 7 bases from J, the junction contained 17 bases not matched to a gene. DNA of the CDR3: TGTGCCAGCAGGACATTCGGGGGGGACAGAGAGGGTGGCTACACCTTC. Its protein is CASRTFGGDREGGYTF.

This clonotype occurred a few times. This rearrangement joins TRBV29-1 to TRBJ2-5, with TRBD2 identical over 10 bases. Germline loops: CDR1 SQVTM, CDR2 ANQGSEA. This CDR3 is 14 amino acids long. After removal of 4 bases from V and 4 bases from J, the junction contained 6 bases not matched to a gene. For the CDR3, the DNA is TGCAGCGTTGTAGCAGCGGGAGGGTCAGAGACCCAGTACTTC. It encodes CSVVAAGGSETQYF.

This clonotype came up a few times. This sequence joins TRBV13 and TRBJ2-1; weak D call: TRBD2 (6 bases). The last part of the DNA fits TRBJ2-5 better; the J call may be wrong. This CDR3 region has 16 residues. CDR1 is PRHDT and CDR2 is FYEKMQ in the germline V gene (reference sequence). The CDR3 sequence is CASSSNSAGRQETQYF. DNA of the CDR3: TGTGCCAGCAGCTCAAATAGTGCGGGACGACAAGAGACCCAGTACTTC.

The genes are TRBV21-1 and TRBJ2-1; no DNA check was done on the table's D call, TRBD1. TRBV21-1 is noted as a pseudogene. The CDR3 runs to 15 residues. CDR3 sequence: CASSTGGAGGDEQFF. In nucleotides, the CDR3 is TGTGCCAGCAGCACGGGGGGGGCTGGAGGCGATGAGCAGTTCTTC.

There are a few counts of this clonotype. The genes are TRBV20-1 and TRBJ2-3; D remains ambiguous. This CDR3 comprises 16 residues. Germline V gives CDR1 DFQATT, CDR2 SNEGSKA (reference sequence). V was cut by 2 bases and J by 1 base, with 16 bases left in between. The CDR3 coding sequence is TGCAGTGCTAGAATCACGGGCAGTCGACGCACAGATACGCAGTATTTT. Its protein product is CSARITGSRRTDTQYF.

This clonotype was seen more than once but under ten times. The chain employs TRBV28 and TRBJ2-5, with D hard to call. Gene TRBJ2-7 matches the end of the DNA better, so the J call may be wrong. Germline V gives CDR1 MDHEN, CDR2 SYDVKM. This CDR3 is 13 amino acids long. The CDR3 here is CASSFGRLYEQYF. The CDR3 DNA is TGTGCCAGCAGTTTTGGCAGGCTCTACGAGCAGTACTTC.

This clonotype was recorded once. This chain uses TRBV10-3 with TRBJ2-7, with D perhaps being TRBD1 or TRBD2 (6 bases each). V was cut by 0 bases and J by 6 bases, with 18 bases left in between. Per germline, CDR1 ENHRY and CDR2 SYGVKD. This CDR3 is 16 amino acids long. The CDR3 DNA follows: TGTGCCATCAGTGAGTCGTGGGCGGGAAAAGGGGGCGAGCAGTACTTC. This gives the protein CAISESWAGKGGEQYF.

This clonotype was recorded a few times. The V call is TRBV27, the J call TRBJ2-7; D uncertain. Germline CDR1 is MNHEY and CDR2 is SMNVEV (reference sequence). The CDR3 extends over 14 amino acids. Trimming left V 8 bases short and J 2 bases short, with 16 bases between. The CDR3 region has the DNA TGTGCCAGCGGCCCCATACAGAGCCCCTACGAGCAGTACTTC. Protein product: CASGPIQSPYEQYF.

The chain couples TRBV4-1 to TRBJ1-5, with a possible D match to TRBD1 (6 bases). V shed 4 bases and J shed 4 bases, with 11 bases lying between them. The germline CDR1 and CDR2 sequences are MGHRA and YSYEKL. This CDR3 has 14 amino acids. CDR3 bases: TGCGCCAGCAGCCGGATCCAGGGGAATCAGCCCCAGCATTTT. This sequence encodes CASSRIQGNQPQHF.

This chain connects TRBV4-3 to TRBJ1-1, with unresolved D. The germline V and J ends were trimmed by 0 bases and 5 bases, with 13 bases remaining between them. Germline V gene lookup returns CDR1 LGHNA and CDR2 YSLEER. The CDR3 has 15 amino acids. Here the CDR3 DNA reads TGCGCCAGCAGCCAAGATCGGAGACCGGAGACTGAAGCTTTCTTT. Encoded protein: CASSQDRRPETEAFF.

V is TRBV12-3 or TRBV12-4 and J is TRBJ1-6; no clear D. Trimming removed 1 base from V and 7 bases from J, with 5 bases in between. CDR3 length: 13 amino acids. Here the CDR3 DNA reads TGTGCCAGCAGTTTAGTTAGGAATTCACCCCTCCACTTT. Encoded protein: CASSLVRNSPLHF.

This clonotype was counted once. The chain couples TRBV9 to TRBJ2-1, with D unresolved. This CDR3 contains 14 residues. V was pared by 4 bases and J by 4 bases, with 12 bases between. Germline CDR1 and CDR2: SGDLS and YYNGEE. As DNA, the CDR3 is TGTGCCAGCAGCCAGAACCCCCAGTACAATGAGCAGTTCTTC. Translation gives CASSQNPQYNEQFF.

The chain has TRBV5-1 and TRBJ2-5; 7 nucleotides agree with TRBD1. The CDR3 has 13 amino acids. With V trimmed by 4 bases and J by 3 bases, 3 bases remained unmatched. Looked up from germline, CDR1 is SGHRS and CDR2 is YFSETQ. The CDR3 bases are TGCGCCAGCAGCGGGGGACAGAAAGAGACCCAGTACTTC. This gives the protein CASSGGQKETQYF.

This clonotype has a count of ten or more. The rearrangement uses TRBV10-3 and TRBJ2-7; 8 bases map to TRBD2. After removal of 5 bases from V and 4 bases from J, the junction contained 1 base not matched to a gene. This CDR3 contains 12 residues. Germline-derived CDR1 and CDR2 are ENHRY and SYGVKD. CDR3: CAISPGGYEQYF. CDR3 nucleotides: TGTGCCATCAGTCCGGGAGGGTACGAGCAGTACTTC.

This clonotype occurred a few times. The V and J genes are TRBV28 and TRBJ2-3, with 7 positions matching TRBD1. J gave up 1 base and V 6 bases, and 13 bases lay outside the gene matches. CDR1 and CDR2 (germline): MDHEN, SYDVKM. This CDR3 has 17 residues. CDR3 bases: TGTGCCAGCAGACGGGGCAGGGGGAAGGCTGGCACAGATACGCAGTATTTT. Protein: CASRRGRGKAGTDTQYF.

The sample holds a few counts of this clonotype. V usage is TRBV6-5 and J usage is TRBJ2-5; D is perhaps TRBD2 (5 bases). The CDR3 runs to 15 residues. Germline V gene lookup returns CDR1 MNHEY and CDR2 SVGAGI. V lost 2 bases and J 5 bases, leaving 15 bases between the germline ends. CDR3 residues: CASSYGHREPETQYF. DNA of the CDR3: TGTGCCAGCAGTTACGGGCACCGGGAACCGGAGACCCAGTACTTC.

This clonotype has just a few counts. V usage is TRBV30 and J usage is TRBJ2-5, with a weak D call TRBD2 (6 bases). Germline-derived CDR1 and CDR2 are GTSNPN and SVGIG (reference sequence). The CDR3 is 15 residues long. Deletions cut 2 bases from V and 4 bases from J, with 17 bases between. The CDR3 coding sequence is TGTGCCTGGAGTAAGGAGGGAGTGGGTGGAGAGACCCAGTACTTC. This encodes CAWSKEGVGGETQYF.

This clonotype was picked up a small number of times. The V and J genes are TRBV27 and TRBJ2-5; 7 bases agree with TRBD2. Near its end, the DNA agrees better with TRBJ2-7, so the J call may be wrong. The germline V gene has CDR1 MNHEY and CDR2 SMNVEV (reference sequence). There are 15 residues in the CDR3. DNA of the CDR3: TGTGCCAGCAGCTCAAAAGCGGGAAGTCCCTACGAGCAGTACTTC. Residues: CASSSKAGSPYEQYF.

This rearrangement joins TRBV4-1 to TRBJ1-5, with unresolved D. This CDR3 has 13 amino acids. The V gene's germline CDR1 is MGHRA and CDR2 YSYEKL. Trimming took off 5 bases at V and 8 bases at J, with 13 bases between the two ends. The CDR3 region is CASSSTGREPQHF. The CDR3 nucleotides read TGCGCCAGCAGCTCGACCGGGCGGGAGCCCCAGCATTTT.

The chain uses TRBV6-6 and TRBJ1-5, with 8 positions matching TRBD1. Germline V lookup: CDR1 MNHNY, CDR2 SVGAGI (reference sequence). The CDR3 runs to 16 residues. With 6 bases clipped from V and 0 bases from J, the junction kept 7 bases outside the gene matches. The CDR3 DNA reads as TGTGCCAGCAGGACAACCGGGACAGGTAGCAATCAGCCCCAGCATTTT. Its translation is CASRTTGTGSNQPQHF.

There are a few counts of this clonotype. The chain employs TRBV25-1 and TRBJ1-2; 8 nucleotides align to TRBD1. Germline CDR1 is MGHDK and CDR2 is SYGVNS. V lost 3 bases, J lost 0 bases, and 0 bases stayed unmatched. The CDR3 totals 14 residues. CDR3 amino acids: CASSDRGPNYGYTF. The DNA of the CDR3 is TGTGCCAGCAGTGACAGGGGGCCTAACTATGGCTACACCTTC.

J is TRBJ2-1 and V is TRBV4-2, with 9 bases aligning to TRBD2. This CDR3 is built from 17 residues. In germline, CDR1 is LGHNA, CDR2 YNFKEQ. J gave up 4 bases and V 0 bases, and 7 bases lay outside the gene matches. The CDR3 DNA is TGTGCCAGCAGCCAAGAGCCGGGACTAGCAGGATACAATGAGCAGTTCTTC. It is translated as CASSQEPGLAGYNEQFF.

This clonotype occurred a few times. CDR3 coding DNA: TGCGCCAGCAGCCAAGGTTGGGCGGGTGCATACAATGAGCAGTTCTTC. The encoded protein is CASSQGWAGAYNEQFF. The J gene is TRBJ2-1, the V gene TRBV4-1; a possible D gene is TRBD2 (5 bases). Trimming stripped 1 base from V and 4 bases from J, with 14 bases between. The CDR3 spans 16 residues. Germline CDR1 is MGHRA and CDR2 is YSYEKL.